The text below deals with one TCR beta chain. This clonotype has just one count. What this receptor recognizes is not known. Base qualities are missing; no much larger clone stands one base away. One read alone lends weak support. Reads for this sample came from an Illumina HiSeq 1500. TCRdb trimmed the raw reads at Q25, called clones with MiXCR and kept productive beta chains. Every entry covers one CDR3 protein and lists the most common genes and DNA from its rows. The sample includes 200,000 to 250,000 distinct CDR3 sequences, with over 20% observed a single time. The ten largest clones capture 15% to 20% of the sample. This specimen comes from a study of T cell repertoires in cytomegalovirus infection (dated by TCRdb to about 2019). Regarding the research as a whole: Donor HLA type was relevant to the analysis, because carriage of CMV infection together with the matching HLA type was indicated by public TCR beta signatures.

Counted from cysteine to phenylalanine, this CDR3 has 13 amino acids. Solely the CDR3 DNA is kept, with 39 bases framed from the first base. Via the germline V gene, CDR1 is MDHEN and CDR2 SYDVKM. V sheds 6 bases and J sheds 5 bases, leaving 14 bases between their ends. Findings and caveats that apply to the study as a whole: The ex vivo response was dominated by HLA-C-restricted CMV-specific TCR beta clonotypes, and the single most frequent clonotype in two of eight donors was supplied by these HLA-C-restricted clonotypes. In both this cohort and an independent roughly 360-donor cohort, the cumulative frequency of public TCR beta family members distinguished carriers of CMV infection plus the relevant HLA type.

The TCR originated in a human donor in good health (CMV status not recorded). Some clones in this sample may be carry-over from other donors' samples. The source material was CD8+ T cells from PBMCs. Recombination linked TRBV28 to TRBJ2-7; the D gene assignment is ambiguous. CDR3 region: CASSPTLANEQYF. In nucleotides, the sequence is TGTGCCAGCAGCCCTACCCTTGCGAACGAGCAGTACTTC.